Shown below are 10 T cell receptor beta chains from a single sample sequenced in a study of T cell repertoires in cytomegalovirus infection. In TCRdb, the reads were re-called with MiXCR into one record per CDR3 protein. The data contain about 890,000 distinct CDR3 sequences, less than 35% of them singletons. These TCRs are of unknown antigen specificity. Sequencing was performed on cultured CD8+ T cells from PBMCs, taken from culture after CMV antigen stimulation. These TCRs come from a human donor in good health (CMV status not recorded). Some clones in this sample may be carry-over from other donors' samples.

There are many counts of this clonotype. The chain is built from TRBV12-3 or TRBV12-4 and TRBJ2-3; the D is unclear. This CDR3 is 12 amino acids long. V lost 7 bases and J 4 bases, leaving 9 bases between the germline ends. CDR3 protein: CASTQAADTQYF. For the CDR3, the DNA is TGTGCCAGCACCCAGGCTGCAGATACGCAGTATTTT.

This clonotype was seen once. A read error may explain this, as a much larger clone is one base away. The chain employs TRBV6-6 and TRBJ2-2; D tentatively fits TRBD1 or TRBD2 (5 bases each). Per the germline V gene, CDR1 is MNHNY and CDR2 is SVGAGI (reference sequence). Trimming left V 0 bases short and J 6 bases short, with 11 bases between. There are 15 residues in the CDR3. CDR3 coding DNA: TGTGCCAGCAGTTACTCCCGGGGCGACGCCGGGGAGCTGTTTTTT. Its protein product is CASSYSRGDAGELFF.

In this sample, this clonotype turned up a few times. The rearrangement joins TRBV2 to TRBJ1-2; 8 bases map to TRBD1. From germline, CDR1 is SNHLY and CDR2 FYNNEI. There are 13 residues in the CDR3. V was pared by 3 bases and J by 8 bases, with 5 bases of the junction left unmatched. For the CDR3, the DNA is TGTGCCAGCAGTGAGGGACAGGCCAGGGGCTACACCTTC. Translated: CASSEGQARGYTF.

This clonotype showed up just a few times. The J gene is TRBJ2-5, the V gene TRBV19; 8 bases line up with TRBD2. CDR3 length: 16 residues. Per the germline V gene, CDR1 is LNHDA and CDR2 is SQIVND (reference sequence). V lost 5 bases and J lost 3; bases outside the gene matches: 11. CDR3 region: CASSSKTGTSEETQYF. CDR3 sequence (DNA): TGTGCCAGTAGTTCCAAAACCGGGACTAGTGAAGAGACCCAGTACTTC.

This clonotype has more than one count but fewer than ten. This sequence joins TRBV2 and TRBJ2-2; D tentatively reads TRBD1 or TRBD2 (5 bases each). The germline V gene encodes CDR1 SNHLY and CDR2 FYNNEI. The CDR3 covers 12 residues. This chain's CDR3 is CARPGTGGELFF. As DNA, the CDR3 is TGTGCACGTCCCGGGACGGGCGGGGAGCTGTTTTTT.

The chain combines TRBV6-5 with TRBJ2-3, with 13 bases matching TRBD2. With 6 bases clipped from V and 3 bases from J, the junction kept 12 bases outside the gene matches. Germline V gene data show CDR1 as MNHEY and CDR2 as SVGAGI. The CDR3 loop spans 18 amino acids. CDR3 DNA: TGTGCCAGCAGGCCCCCGGGACTAGCGGGGAGAGAAACAGATACGCAGTATTTT. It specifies CASRPPGLAGRETDTQYF.

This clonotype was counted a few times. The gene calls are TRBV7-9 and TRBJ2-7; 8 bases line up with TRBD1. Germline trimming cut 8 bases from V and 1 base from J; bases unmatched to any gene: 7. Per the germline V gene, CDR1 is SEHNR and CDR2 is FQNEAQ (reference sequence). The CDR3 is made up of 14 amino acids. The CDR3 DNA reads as TGTGCCAGCCTATCGAGGACAGGGTCCTACGAGCAGTACTTC. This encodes CASLSRTGSYEQYF.

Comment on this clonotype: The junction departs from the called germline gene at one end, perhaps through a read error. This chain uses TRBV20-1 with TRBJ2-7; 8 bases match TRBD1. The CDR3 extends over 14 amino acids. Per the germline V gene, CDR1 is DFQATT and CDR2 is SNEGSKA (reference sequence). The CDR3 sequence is CSARPGQGGYEQHF. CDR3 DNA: TGCAGTGCTCGCCCCGGACAGGGCGGCTACGAGCAGCACTTC.

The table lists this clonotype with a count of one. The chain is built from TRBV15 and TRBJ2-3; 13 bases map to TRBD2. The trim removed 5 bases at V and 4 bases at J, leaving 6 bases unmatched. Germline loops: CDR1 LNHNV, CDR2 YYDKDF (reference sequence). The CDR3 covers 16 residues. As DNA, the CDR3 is TGTGCCACCAGCCCGGGACTAGCGGGGTACGCAGATACGCAGTATTTT. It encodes CATSPGLAGYADTQYF.

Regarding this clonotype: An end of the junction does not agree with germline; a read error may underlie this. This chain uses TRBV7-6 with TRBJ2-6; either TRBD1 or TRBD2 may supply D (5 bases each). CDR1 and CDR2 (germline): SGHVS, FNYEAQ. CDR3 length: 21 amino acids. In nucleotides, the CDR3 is TGTGCTAGCAGCGGACAAGTAGTCTGGTATTCGCTGGGCTCTGGGGCCAACGTCCTGACTTTC. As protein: CASSGQVVWYSLGSGANVLTF.